The present T cell receptor (beta chain) was sequenced within a study of blood T cell repertoires in COVID-19. This CDR3 has 14 amino acids. CDR1 and CDR2 from the germline V gene are MNHEY and SVGAGI. The V and J ends lost 2 bases and 6 bases respectively, with 13 bases between them. Clones were sequenced by immunoSEQ multiplex PCR, and TCRdb holds only the in-frame ones, with some missing. The sample records 130,000 or so clones, approximately 89% being singletons. The specimen sequenced was peripheral blood. The receptor was derived from a man in his forties or fifties with acute or convalescent COVID-19. J is TRBJ1-2 and V is TRBV6-5; no reliable D call. CDR3 in amino acids: CASSYGGTRDGYTF. The CDR3 nucleotides read TGTGCCAGCAGTTACGGTGGAACCCGGGATGGCTACACCTTC.